This T cell receptor beta chain was observed in a study of blood T cell repertoires in COVID-19. The overall study: Some COVID-19 samples were acute and others convalescent; all came from the United States, Italy and Spain.

The CDR3 is 14 residues long. Trimming cost V 6 bases and J 3 bases, with 14 bases left between them. Germline assignment: CDR1 MNHEY and CDR2 SVGAGI. Libraries were prepared by immunoSEQ multiplex PCR; TCRdb keeps only in-frame clonotypes and omits some of them. Of around 250,000 clones in the sample, about nine tenths were seen once. The sequence came from a woman under 40 with active or convalescent COVID-19. The rearrangement links TRBV6-5 to TRBJ2-5, with a weak D call TRBD2 (6 bases). The sample taken for sequencing was peripheral blood. The CDR3: CASSQVGGKETQYF. CDR3 nucleotides: TGTGCCAGCAGCCAGGTTGGAGGGAAAGAGACCCAGTACTTC.